This entry concerns a single T cell receptor (beta chain). This entry comes from a study of blood T cell repertoires in COVID-19. The assay was immunoSEQ multiplex PCR, and TCRdb's table has in-frame clones only and misses some. The table includes roughly 340,000 clones, around 91% detected once. With 5 bases clipped from V and 0 bases from J, the junction kept 12 bases outside the gene matches. The CDR3 has 19 amino acids. Germline V CDR1 and CDR2: SEHNR, FQNEAQ (reference sequence). The TCR comes from a young woman who had recovered from COVID-19. The sample taken for sequencing was peripheral blood. This chain joins TRBV7-9 and TRBJ2-1; 11 bases line up with TRBD2. CDR3 sequence (DNA): TGTGCCAGCAGCCCCGGGGTTAGCGGGAGGGTTAGCTCCTACAATGAGCAGTTCTTC. Its translation: CASSPGVSGRVSSYNEQFF. Full variable domain (outside the CDR3, taken from reference TRBV7-9 and TRBJ2-1): DTGVSQNPRHKITKRGQNVTFRCDPISEHNRLYWYRQTLGQGPEFLTYFQNEAQLEKSRLLSDRFSAERPKGSFSTLEIQRTEQGDSAMYLCASSPGVSGRVSSYNEQFFGPGTRLTVL.